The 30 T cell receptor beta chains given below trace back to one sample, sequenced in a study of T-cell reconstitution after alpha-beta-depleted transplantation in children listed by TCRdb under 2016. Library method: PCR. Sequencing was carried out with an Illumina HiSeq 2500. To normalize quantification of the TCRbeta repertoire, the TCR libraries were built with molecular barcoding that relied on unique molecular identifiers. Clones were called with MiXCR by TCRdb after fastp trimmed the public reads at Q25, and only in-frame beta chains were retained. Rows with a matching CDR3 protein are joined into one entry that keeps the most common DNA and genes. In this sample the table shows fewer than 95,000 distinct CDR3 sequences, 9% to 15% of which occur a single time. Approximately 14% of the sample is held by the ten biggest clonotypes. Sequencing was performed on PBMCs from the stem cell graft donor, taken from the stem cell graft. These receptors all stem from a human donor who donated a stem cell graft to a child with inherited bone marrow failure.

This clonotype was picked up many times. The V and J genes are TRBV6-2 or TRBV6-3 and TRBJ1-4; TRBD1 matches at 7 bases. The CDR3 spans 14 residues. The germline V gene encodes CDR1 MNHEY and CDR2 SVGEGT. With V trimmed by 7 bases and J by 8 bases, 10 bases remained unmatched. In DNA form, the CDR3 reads TGTGCCAGCAAACTACCGGGACAGCGGGAAAAACTGTTTTTT. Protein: CASKLPGQREKLFF.

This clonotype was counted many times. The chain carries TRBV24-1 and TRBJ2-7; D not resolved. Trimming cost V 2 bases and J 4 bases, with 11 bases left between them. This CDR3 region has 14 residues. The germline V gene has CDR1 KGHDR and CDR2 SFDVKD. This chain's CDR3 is CATSDYQDPYEQYF. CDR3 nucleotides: TGTGCCACCAGTGATTACCAGGACCCGTACGAGCAGTACTTC.

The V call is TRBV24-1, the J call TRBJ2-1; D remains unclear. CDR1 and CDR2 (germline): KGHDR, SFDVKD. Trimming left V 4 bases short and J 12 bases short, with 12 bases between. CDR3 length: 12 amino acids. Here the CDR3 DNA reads TGTGCCACCAGTGACTTGCAAGGGTGGCAGTTCTTC. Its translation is CATSDLQGWQFF.

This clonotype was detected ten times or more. In nucleotides, the CDR3 is TGCGCCAGCAGCTTGGCCGTCGGGAGCACAGATACGCAGTATTTT. Protein: CASSLAVGSTDTQYF. This chain uses TRBV5-1 with TRBJ2-3; D is ambiguous. V was cut by 0 bases and J by 0 bases, with 8 bases left in between. The CDR3 has 15 residues. The germline CDR1 and CDR2 sequences are SGHRS and YFSETQ.

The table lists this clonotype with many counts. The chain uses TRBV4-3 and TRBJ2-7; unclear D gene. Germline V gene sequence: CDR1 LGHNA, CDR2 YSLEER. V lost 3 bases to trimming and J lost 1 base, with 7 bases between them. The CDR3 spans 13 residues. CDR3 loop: CASSHRRSYEQYF. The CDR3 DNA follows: TGCGCCAGCAGCCATAGGAGATCCTACGAGCAGTACTTC.

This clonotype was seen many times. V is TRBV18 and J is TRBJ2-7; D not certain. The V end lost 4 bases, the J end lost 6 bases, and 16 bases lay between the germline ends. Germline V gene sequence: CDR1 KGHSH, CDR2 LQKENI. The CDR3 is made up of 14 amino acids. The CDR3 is CASSLYTLRGEQYF. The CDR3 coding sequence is TGTGCCAGCTCACTTTATACTCTCCGTGGCGAGCAGTACTTC.

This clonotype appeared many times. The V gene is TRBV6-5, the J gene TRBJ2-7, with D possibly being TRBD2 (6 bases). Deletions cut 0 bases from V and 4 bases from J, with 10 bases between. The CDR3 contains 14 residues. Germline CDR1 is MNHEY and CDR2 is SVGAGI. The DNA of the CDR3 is TGTGCCAGCAGTTACTCGGGGGAGGATTACGAGCAGTACTTC. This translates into CASSYSGEDYEQYF.

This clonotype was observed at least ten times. CDR3 protein: CASSVALNNEQFF. The CDR3 bases are TGTGCCAGCAGCGTAGCACTAAACAATGAGCAGTTCTTC. This chain joins TRBV9 and TRBJ2-1; D call uncertain. The CDR3 has 13 residues. Germline V gene sequence: CDR1 SGDLS, CDR2 YYNGEE. V dropped 0 bases and J dropped 5 bases, with 6 bases sitting between them.

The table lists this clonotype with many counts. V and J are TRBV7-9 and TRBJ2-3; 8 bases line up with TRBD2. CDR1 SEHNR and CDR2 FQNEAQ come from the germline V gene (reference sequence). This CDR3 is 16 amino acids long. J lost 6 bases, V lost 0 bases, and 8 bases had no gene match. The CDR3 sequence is CASSLASGGQRDTQYF. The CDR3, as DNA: TGTGCCAGCAGCTTAGCCAGCGGGGGACAAAGGGATACGCAGTATTTT.

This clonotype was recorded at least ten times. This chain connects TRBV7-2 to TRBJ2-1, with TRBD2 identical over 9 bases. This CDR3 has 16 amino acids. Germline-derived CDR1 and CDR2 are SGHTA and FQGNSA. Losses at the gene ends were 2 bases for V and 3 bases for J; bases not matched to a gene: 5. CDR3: CASSLSPAGGYNEQFF. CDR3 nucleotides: TGTGCCAGCAGCTTAAGTCCAGCGGGGGGCTACAATGAGCAGTTCTTC.

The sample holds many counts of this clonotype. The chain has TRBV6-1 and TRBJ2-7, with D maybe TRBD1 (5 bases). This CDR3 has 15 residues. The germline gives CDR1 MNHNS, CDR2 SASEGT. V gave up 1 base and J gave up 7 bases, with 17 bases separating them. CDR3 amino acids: CASSEVVRALKEQYF. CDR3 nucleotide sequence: TGTGCCAGCAGTGAAGTGGTCAGGGCGTTGAAAGAGCAGTACTTC.

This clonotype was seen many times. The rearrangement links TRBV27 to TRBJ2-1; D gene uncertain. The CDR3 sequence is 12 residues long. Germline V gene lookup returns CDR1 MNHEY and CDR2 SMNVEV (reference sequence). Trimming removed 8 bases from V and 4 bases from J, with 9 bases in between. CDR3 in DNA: TGTGCCAGCGGCCCGAGTTACAATGAGCAGTTCTTC. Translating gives CASGPSYNEQFF.

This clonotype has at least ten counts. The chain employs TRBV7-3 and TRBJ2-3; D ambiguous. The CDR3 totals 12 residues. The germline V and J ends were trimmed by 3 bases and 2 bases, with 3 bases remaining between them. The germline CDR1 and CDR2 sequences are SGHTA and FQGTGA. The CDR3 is CASSFDTDTQYF. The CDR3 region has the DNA TGTGCCAGCAGCTTCGACACAGATACGCAGTATTTT.

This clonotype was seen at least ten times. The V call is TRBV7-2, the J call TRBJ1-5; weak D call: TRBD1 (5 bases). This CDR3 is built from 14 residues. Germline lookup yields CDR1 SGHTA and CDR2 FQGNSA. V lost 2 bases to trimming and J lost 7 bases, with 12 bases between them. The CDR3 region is CASSLRGASQPQHF. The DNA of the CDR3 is TGTGCCAGCAGCTTACGGGGCGCGAGCCAGCCCCAGCATTTT.

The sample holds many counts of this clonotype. The CDR3 coding sequence is TGTGCCAGCAGCTTGGATGCCATGAACACTGAAGCTTTCTTT. This encodes CASSLDAMNTEAFF. The chain carries TRBV5-5 and TRBJ1-1; the D is unclear. The CDR3 spans 14 residues. Germline V gene sequence: CDR1 SGHKS, CDR2 YYEKEE (reference sequence). V lost 0 bases, J lost 0 bases, and 6 bases lay in between.

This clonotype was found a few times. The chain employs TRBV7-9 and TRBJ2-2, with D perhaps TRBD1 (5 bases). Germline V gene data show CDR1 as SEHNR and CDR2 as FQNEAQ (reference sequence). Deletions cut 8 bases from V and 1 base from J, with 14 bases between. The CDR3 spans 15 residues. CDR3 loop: CASLSQGRNTGELFF. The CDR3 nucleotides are TGTGCCAGCCTCTCCCAGGGTAGGAACACCGGGGAGCTGTTTTTT.

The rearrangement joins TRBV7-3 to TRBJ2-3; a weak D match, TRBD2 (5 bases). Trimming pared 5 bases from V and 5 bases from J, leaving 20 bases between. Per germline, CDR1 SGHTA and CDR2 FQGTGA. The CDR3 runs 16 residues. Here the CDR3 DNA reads TGTGCCAGCAGCCAGGCACCCCGGGGAGCTGAAGATACGCAGTATTTT. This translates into CASSQAPRGAEDTQYF.

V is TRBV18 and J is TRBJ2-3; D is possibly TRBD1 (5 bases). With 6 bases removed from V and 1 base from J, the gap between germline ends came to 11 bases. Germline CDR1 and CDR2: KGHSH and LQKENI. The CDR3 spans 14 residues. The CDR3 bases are TGTGCCAGCTCCCCAGGGTCGGGCACAGATACGCAGTATTTT. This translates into CASSPGSGTDTQYF.

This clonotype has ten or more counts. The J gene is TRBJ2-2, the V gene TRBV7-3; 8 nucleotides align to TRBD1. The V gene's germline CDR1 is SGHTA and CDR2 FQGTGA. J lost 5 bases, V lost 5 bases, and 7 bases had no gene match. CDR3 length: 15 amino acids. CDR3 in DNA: TGTGCCAGCAGCCGAACTACAGGGGGGACCGGGGAGCTGTTTTTT. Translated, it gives CASSRTTGGTGELFF.

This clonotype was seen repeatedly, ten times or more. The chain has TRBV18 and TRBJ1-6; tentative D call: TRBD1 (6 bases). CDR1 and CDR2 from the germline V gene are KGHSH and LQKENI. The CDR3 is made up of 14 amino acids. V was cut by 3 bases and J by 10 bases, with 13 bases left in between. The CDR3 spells CASSPATGGSPLHF. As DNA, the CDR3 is TGTGCCAGCTCACCGGCGACAGGCGGCTCACCCCTCCACTTT.

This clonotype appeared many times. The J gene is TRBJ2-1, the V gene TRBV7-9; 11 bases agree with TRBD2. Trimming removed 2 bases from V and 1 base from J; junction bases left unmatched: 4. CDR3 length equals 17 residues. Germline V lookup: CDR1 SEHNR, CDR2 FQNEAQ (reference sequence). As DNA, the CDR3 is TGTGCCAGCAGCTTAAGTCTAGCGGGGGGATCCTACAATGAGCAGTTCTTC. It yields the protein CASSLSLAGGSYNEQFF.

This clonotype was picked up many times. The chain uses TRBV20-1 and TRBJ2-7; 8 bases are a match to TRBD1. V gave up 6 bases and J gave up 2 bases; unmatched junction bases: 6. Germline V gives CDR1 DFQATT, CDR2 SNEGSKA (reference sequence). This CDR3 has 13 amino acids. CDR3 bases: TGCAGTGCAATTCAGGGGGCGCCCTACGAGCAGTACTTC. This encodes CSAIQGAPYEQYF.

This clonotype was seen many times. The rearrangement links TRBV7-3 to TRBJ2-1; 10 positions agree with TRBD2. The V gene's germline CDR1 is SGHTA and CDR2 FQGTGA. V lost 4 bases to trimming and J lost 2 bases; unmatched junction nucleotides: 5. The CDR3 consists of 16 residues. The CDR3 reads CASSSPSGGTYNEQFF. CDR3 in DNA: TGTGCCAGCAGCTCCCCTAGCGGGGGTACCTACAATGAGCAGTTCTTC.

The CDR3 reads CASRGASGRTDTQYF. The CDR3 region has the DNA TGTGCCAGCCGCGGGGCTAGCGGGCGCACAGATACGCAGTATTTT. The chain carries TRBV12-3 or TRBV12-4 and TRBJ2-3; 8 bases agree with TRBD2. The ends lost 8 bases at V and 1 base at J; junction bases unmatched: 8. CDR3 length: 15 residues.

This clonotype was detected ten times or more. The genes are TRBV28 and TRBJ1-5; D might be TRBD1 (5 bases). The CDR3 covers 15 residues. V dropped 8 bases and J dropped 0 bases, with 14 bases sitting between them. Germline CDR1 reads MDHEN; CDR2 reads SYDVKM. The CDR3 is CASVMGRNSNQPQHF. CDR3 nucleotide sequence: TGTGCCAGCGTTATGGGGCGGAATAGCAATCAGCCCCAGCATTTT. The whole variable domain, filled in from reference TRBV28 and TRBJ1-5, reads DVKVTQSSRYLVKRTGEKVFLECVQDMDHENMFWYRQDPGLGLRLIYFSYDVKMKEKGDIPEGYSVSREKKERFSLILESASTNQTSMYLCASVMGRNSNQPQHFGDGTRLSIL.

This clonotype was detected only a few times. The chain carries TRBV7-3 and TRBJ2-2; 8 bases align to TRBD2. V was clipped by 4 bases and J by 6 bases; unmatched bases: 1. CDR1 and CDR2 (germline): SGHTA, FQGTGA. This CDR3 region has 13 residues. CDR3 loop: CASSSGLAGELFF. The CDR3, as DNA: TGTGCCAGCAGCTCGGGACTAGCCGGGGAGCTGTTTTTT.

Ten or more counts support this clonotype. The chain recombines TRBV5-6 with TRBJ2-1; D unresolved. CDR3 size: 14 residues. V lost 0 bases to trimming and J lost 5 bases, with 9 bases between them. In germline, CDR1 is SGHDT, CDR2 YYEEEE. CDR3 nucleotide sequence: TGTGCCAGCAGCTTGGGACCGAGGAACAATGAGCAGTTCTTC. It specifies CASSLGPRNNEQFF.

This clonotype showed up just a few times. This chain's CDR3 is CASSSRAGGPTSETQYF. The CDR3 coding sequence is TGTGCCAGCAGCTCCCGAGCGGGGGGGCCGACGTCTGAGACCCAGTACTTC. V is TRBV7-8 and J is TRBJ2-5, with 10 bases aligning to TRBD2. Germline V gene sequence: CDR1 SGHVS, CDR2 FQNEAQ. The J segment lost 5 bases and the V segment lost 4 bases, leaving 13 bases of the junction unmatched. This CDR3 spans 17 amino acids.

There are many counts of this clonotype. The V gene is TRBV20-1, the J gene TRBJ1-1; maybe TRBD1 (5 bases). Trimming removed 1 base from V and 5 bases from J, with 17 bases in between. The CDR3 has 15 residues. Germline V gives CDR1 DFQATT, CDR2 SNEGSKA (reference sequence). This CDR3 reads CSARGPGTVGTEAFF. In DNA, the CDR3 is TGCAGTGCTAGAGGCCCGGGGACGGTGGGGACTGAAGCTTTCTTT.

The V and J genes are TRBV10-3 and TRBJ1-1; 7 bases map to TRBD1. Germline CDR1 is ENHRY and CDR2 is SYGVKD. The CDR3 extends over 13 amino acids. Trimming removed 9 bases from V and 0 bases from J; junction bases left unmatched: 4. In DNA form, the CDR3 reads TGTGCCATGTCCGGGACAGTGAACACTGAAGCTTTCTTT. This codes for CAMSGTVNTEAFF.